The 8 T cell receptor beta chains below were found in one sample sequenced in a study of blood T cell repertoires in COVID-19. TCRdb's table, derived via immunoSEQ multiplex PCR, lists solely in-frame clones and lacks some. Of some 200,000 clones listed, almost 80% are singletons. Sequencing was done on a sample of PBMCs or T cells enriched from blood (not recorded which). The receptors stem from a woman in her fifties or sixties who had recovered from COVID-19.

The V gene is TRBV2, the J gene TRBJ1-3, with D perhaps TRBD1 (6 bases). The CDR3 length is 15 residues. Per the germline V gene, CDR1 is SNHLY and CDR2 is FYNNEI. V shed 3 bases and J shed 2 bases, with 11 bases lying between them. The CDR3 region is CASSDRGGTGNTIYF. CDR3 bases: TGTGCCAGCAGTGACAGGGGTGGCACTGGAAACACCATATATTTT.

The genes are TRBV28 and TRBJ1-5; 9 bases align to TRBD1. Trimming cost V 2 bases and J 4 bases; bases outside gene matches: 3. The CDR3 is 15 residues long. Germline loops: CDR1 MDHEN, CDR2 SYDVKM. The chain's CDR3 is CASSLEGQGNQPQHF. CDR3 DNA: TGTGCCAGCAGTTTAGAGGGACAGGGTAATCAGCCCCAGCATTTT.

The V call is TRBV19, the J call TRBJ1-5, with D possibly TRBD1 on 6 matching bases. The CDR3 totals 16 residues. The germline V gene has CDR1 LNHDA and CDR2 SQIVND (reference sequence). Trimming removed 5 bases from V and 6 bases from J, with 20 bases in between. CDR3 sequence: CASSRPEGWGPQPQHF. CDR3 bases: TGTGCCAGTAGTCGCCCTGAAGGGTGGGGGCCTCAGCCCCAGCATTTT.

The chain has TRBV4-1 and TRBJ1-3, with TRBD1 as a possible D gene (5 bases). The CDR3 runs to 15 residues. From germline, CDR1 is MGHRA and CDR2 YSYEKL. Trimming removed 0 bases from V and 4 bases from J, with 10 bases in between. The chain's CDR3 is CASSQEAGFGNTIYF. CDR3 bases: TGCGCCAGCAGCCAAGAAGCAGGGTTCGGAAACACCATATATTTT.

The CDR3 DNA is TGTGCCAGCAGCCAAGCGACGCGGCCCCACGAGCAGTACTTC. As protein: CASSQATRPHEQYF. This sequence joins TRBV3-1 (or the pseudogene TRBV3-2) and TRBJ2-7; D remains unclear. The ends were cut back, 1 base at V and 5 bases at J, with 12 bases in the middle. The CDR3 runs 14 residues. Per the germline V gene, CDR1 is LGHDT and CDR2 is YNNKEL (reference sequence).

V gene TRBV10-3 combines with J gene TRBJ2-7, with 10 bases lining up with TRBD1. J was trimmed by 2 bases and V by 5 bases; bases with no gene match: 3. The CDR3 is 14 amino acids. The germline CDR1 and CDR2 sequences are ENHRY and SYGVKD. This chain's CDR3 is CAISRDRGPYEQYF. DNA for the CDR3: TGTGCCATCAGTAGGGACAGGGGACCCTACGAGCAGTACTTC.

The chain links TRBV27 to TRBJ1-5, with 7 bases that match TRBD1. Germline CDR1 MNHEY, CDR2 SMNVEV (reference sequence). The CDR3 has 15 residues. J gave up 0 bases and V 6 bases, and 5 bases lay outside the gene matches. DNA for the CDR3: TGTGCCAGCAGGACGGGACAGTTTAGCAATCAGCCCCAGCATTTT. Encoded protein: CASRTGQFSNQPQHF.

This chain uses TRBV7-2 with TRBJ2-7; D might be TRBD2 (6 bases). Trimming shortened V by 5 bases and J by 5 bases, and 31 bases separated the two germline ends. Germline V gene sequence: CDR1 SGHTA, CDR2 FQGNSA. The CDR3 spans 19 residues. In DNA, the CDR3 is TGTGCCAGCAGCCCACGGGGCCCTTCATATCCCGGGAGTCTCGACGAGCAGTACTTC. This codes for CASSPRGPSYPGSLDEQYF.